The entry that follows covers one TCR beta chain sequence. These data originate in a study of blood T cells in healthy people across ages. The second PCR ran roughly 6 to 11 cycles with a sample-barcoded 5' primer and J-beta primers. Using its own MiXCR run on the 5' RACE reads, TCRdb lists one record per CDR3 protein. There are 600,000 or so distinct CDR3 sequences in the sample; 40% to 50% occur only once, and about 26% lies in the top ten. V was shortened by 6 bases and J by 0 bases, with 14 bases between the two germline ends. The CDR3 has 15 residues. Germline loops: CDR1 SGHTA, CDR2 FQGNSA. The receptor was isolated from a man at least 80 years old in good health. The gene calls are TRBV7-2 and TRBJ1-2; D is perhaps TRBD1 (6 bases). The sample comprised blood. The CDR3: CASRPDRSANYGYTF. The CDR3 DNA is TGTGCCAGCAGACCCGACAGGTCAGCTAACTATGGCTACACCTTC.